Sequencing of this T cell receptor (beta chain) was carried out in a study of CD8 T cells in Susac syndrome. Random hexamers primed reverse transcription of 0.5 to 1 ug RNA. immunoSEQ multiplex PCR amplified TCR beta CDR3 across 54 Vbeta, 13 Jbeta. A single record per CDR3 protein comes from TCRdb applying MiXCR to the immunoSEQ multiplex PCR reads. The sample records almost 450,000 distinct CDR3 sequences, 75% to 90% being singletons. This clonotype is a singleton in its sample. J lost 5 bases, V lost 1 base, and 3 bases had no gene match. Germline V gene data show CDR1 as SGHRS and CDR2 as YFSETQ. The CDR3 consists of 14 residues. Sequencing targeted TCR beta in blood CD8+ and CD4+ T cells. The multiple sclerosis control group consisted of treatment-naive patients whose relapsing-remitting disease, which was either stable or active, fulfilled revised McDonald criteria. TEMRA cells were FACS-enriched, with CD8+ and CD4+ T cells isolated negatively.

The clonotype comes from a human donor with multiple sclerosis. The rearrangement joins TRBV5-1 to TRBJ1-1, with 9 bases matching TRBD1. Source material: CD8+ T cells from PBMCs. The CDR3 nucleotides are TGCGCCAGCAGCTTGTGGGGGACAGGGACTGAAGCTTTCTTT. It translates to CASSLWGTGTEAFF.